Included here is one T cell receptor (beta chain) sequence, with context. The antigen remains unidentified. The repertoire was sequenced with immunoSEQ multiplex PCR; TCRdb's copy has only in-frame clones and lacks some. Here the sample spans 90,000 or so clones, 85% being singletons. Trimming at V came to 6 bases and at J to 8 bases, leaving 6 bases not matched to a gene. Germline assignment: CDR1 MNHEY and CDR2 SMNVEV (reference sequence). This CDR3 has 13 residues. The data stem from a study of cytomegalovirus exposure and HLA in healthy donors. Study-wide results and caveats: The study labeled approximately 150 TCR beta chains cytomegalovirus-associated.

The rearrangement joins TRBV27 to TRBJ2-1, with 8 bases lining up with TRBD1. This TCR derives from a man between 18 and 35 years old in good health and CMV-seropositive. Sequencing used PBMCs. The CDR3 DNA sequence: TGTGCCAGCAGGGACAGGGTTCACCATGAGCAGTTCTTC. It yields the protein CASRDRVHHEQFF.